The 22 T cell receptor beta chains below all came from one sample that was sequenced in a study of shared clonotypes between healthy human individuals. TCRdb's table, derived via immunoSEQ multiplex PCR, lists solely in-frame clones and lacks some. This sample has about 2 million clones, with roughly 94% found just once. Selected positively for CCR7 and CD45RO-negative, naive CD8 cells excluded terminally differentiated effector memory CD45RA+ cells. Sequencing was done on a sample of naive CD8+ T cells sorted from blood. These receptor sequences come from a man between 18 and 35 years old in good health.

This clone was detected once. The CDR3 reads CASSLETAEAFF. The CDR3 nucleotides are TGTGCCAGCAGCTTAGAAACCGCTGAAGCTTTCTTT. The rearrangement links TRBV7-9 to TRBJ1-1; D gene ambiguous. Germline lookup yields CDR1 SEHNR and CDR2 FQNEAQ (reference sequence). V was cut by 1 base and J by 6 bases, with 6 bases left in between. The CDR3 has 12 amino acids.

The chain uses TRBV7-2 and TRBJ1-1, with D possibly being TRBD1 (5 bases). The length of the CDR3 is 13 residues. Germline CDR1 and CDR2: SGHTA and FQGNSA. V was shortened by 7 bases and J by 8 bases, with 17 bases between the two germline ends. The chain's CDR3 is CASILLGEGEAFF. The CDR3 DNA reads TGTGCCAGCATCCTCTTGGGGGAGGGCGAAGCTTTCTTT.

The chain combines TRBV30 with TRBJ2-5, with D perhaps matching TRBD1 (5 bases). The germline V gene has CDR1 GTSNPN and CDR2 SVGIG (reference sequence). There are 14 residues in the CDR3. Trimming cost V 0 bases and J 0 bases, with 8 bases left between them. This CDR3 is CAWSVQVYQETQYF. The DNA for the CDR3 is TGTGCCTGGAGTGTACAGGTGTACCAAGAGACCCAGTACTTC. Drawing the rest from reference TRBV30 and TRBJ2-5, the complete variable domain is SQTIHQWPATLVQPVGSPLSLECTVEGTSNPNLYWYRQAAGRGLQLLFYSVGIGQISSEVPQNLSASRPQDRQFILSSKKLLLSDSGFYLCAWSVQVYQETQYFGPGTRLLVL.

The CDR3 protein is CASRYTGTTDSGANVLTF. As DNA, the CDR3 is TGTGCCAGCAGGTATACCGGGACTACCGACTCTGGGGCCAACGTCCTGACTTTC. The chain joins TRBV28 to TRBJ2-6, with 7 nucleotides matching TRBD2. V dropped 6 bases and J dropped 0; count of bases not matched to a gene: 11. From germline, CDR1 is MDHEN and CDR2 SYDVKM. The CDR3 runs to 18 residues. Supplemented by reference TRBV28 and TRBJ2-6, the full variable domain reads DVKVTQSSRYLVKRTGEKVFLECVQDMDHENMFWYRQDPGLGLRLIYFSYDVKMKEKGDIPEGYSVSREKKERFSLILESASTNQTSMYLCASRYTGTTDSGANVLTFGAGSRLTVL.

The V and J genes are TRBV28 and TRBJ2-2, with TRBD2 as a possible D gene (6 bases). Germline loops: CDR1 MDHEN, CDR2 SYDVKM. Trimming left V 3 bases short and J 6 bases short, with 20 bases between. The CDR3 consists of 17 residues. CDR3 DNA: TGTGCCAGCAGTTTCGTGCCCGGGACTCAGGGCGCCGGGGAGCTGTTTTTT. It yields the protein CASSFVPGTQGAGELFF. Full variable domain (remainder filled in from reference TRBV28 and TRBJ2-2): DVKVTQSSRYLVKRTGEKVFLECVQDMDHENMFWYRQDPGLGLRLIYFSYDVKMKEKGDIPEGYSVSREKKERFSLILESASTNQTSMYLCASSFVPGTQGAGELFFGEGSRLTVL.

The chain carries TRBV7-9 and TRBJ2-7, with 7 bases aligning to TRBD2. The CDR3 contains 15 residues. The V gene end was trimmed by 5 bases and the J gene end by 0 bases; junction bases not matched to a gene: 7. Germline values: CDR1 SEHNR, CDR2 FQNEAQ (reference sequence). The CDR3 DNA is TGTGCCAGCAGCCCCCCCACTAGCGTCTCCTACGAGCAGTACTTC. Translated, it gives CASSPPTSVSYEQYF.

This clone was found once. The chain carries TRBV19 and TRBJ1-4; D gene ambiguous. The V gene's germline CDR1 is LNHDA and CDR2 SQIVND (reference sequence). Trimming removed 4 bases from V and 0 bases from J, with 9 bases in between. This CDR3 is built from 15 residues. CDR3 amino acids: CASSTEGATNEKLFF. DNA of the CDR3: TGTGCCAGTAGTACCGAGGGTGCAACTAATGAAAAACTGTTTTTT.

This chain joins TRBV29-1 and TRBJ2-3; TRBD2 matches at 9 bases. The CDR3 runs to 14 residues. The germline V gene has CDR1 SQVTM and CDR2 ANQGSEA. V was pared by 4 bases and J by 2 bases, with 4 bases of the junction left unmatched. The chain's CDR3 is CSVAAGGPTDTQYF. CDR3 bases: TGCAGCGTTGCTGCGGGGGGGCCCACAGATACGCAGTATTTT.

The chain links TRBV2 to TRBJ2-7, with D possibly being TRBD2 (5 bases). The CDR3 contains 14 residues. Deletions cut 8 bases from V and 7 bases from J, with 21 bases between. CDR1 SNHLY and CDR2 FYNNEI come from the germline V gene. The CDR3 coding sequence is TGTGCCAGCCAGACCGGGCGATCTACGGGGGAGCAGTACTTC. Its translation: CASQTGRSTGEQYF.

This clone was detected only once. The genes are TRBV5-1 and TRBJ2-1, with 9 bases that match TRBD1. The germline CDR1 and CDR2 sequences are SGHRS and YFSETQ. There are 14 residues in the CDR3. Trimming took 4 bases from V and 9 from J; bases not matched to a gene: 8. The DNA of the CDR3 is TGCGCCAGCAGCCTTTGGACAGGGGATGCTGAGCAGTTCTTC. It translates to CASSLWTGDAEQFF.

The rearrangement links TRBV19 to TRBJ2-4; possible D gene TRBD1, 5 bases. This CDR3 spans 14 amino acids. The germline V and J ends were trimmed by 0 bases and 8 bases, with 11 bases remaining between them. Germline assignment: CDR1 LNHDA and CDR2 SQIVND (reference sequence). CDR3 region: CASSIDGEQDIQYF. The CDR3 DNA reads TGTGCCAGTAGTATAGATGGCGAACAGGACATTCAGTACTTC.

The chain combines TRBV5-6 with TRBJ2-1; a possible D gene is TRBD2 (5 bases). Germline lookup yields CDR1 SGHDT and CDR2 YYEEEE. The CDR3 is 12 amino acids. V dropped 2 bases and J dropped 8 bases, with 8 bases sitting between them. In DNA form, the CDR3 reads TGTGCCAGCAGCTTTTCCGGGGATGAGCAGTTCTTC. Its translation: CASSFSGDEQFF. The full variable domain, rest sourced from reference TRBV5-6 and TRBJ2-1, is DAGVTQSPTHLIKTRGQQVTLRCSPKSGHDTVSWYQQALGQGPQFIFQYYEEEERQRGNFPDRFSGHQFPNYSSELNVNALLLGDSALYLCASSFSGDEQFFGPGTRLTVL.

The CDR3 protein is CAWSTGVWADTQYF. In DNA, the CDR3 is TGTGCCTGGAGTACAGGAGTTTGGGCAGATACGCAGTATTTT. V and J are TRBV30 and TRBJ2-3; D might be TRBD1 (5 bases). Between the trimmed V and J ends, which lost 2 bases and 4 bases, there was a span of 13 bases. Germline V lookup: CDR1 GTSNPN, CDR2 SVGIG (reference sequence). The CDR3 sequence is 14 residues long.

CDR3 sequence reads: CASSYLTRGRYNEQFF. CDR3 in DNA: TGTGCCAGCAGTTATCTTACTCGGGGGCGTTACAATGAGCAGTTCTTC. The rearrangement joins TRBV6-5 to TRBJ2-1; D tentatively fits TRBD1 or TRBD2 (6 bases each). With 3 bases removed from V and 4 bases from J, the gap between germline ends came to 16 bases. Germline V CDR1 and CDR2: MNHEY, SVGAGI. The CDR3 covers 16 residues.

V usage is TRBV4-2 and J usage is TRBJ2-1, with 9 bases aligning to TRBD2. The CDR3 covers 16 residues. V was pared by 0 bases and J by 5 bases, with 5 bases of the junction left unmatched. Germline values: CDR1 LGHNA, CDR2 YNFKEQ. The CDR3 here is CASSQEEAGGHNEQFF. The CDR3 bases are TGTGCCAGCAGCCAAGAAGAGGCGGGGGGGCACAATGAGCAGTTCTTC.

As concerns this clone: Different DNA sequences within this sample yield the same CDR3. The chain's CDR3 is CAWSEGGELFF. CDR3 coding DNA: TGTGCCTGGAGTGAAGGCGGGGAGCTGTTTTTT. This rearrangement joins TRBV30 to TRBJ2-2; no reliable D call. This CDR3 region has 11 residues. Germline V lookup: CDR1 GTSNPN, CDR2 SVGIG (reference sequence). The ends were cut back, 1 base at V and 7 bases at J, with 4 bases in the middle.

The V gene is TRBV7-9, the J gene TRBJ2-1, with D hard to call. Trimming removed 4 bases from V and 8 bases from J, with 12 bases in between. This CDR3 spans 13 amino acids. Germline V gene sequence: CDR1 SEHNR, CDR2 FQNEAQ (reference sequence). As DNA, the CDR3 is TGTGCCAGCAGCTCACCCTCTAGTGATGAGCAGTTCTTC. This sequence encodes CASSSPSSDEQFF.

J is TRBJ2-3 and V is TRBV28; D tentatively fits TRBD1 or TRBD2 (5 bases each). Germline CDR1 reads MDHEN; CDR2 reads SYDVKM. CDR3 length: 16 amino acids. Trimming removed 4 bases from V and 1 base from J, with 15 bases in between. DNA for the CDR3: TGTGCCAGCAGTTCTCACCCCAGGGACGGCACAGATACGCAGTATTTT. It specifies CASSSHPRDGTDTQYF.

V and J are TRBV9 and TRBJ2-3; 9 bases map to TRBD2. This CDR3 has 16 amino acids. Trimming cost V 3 bases and J 2 bases; bases outside gene matches: 7. Germline CDR1 SGDLS, CDR2 YYNGEE. The CDR3: CASSARLADPTDTQYF. The CDR3 DNA reads as TGTGCCAGCAGCGCCCGACTAGCGGACCCCACAGATACGCAGTATTTT.

Concerning this clone itself: The same CDR3 also results from other DNA sequences found in this sample. This rearrangement joins TRBV9 to TRBJ1-5; D possibly corresponds to TRBD1 (5 bases). V dropped 3 bases and J dropped 4 bases, with 11 bases sitting between them. The CDR3 is 14 residues long. The germline V gene has CDR1 SGDLS and CDR2 YYNGEE. The CDR3 region is CASSASGGNQPQHF. The DNA for the CDR3 is TGTGCCAGCAGCGCCTCGGGGGGGAATCAGCCCCAGCATTTT.

The chain recombines TRBV27 with TRBJ1-5, with D tentatively TRBD1 (5 bases). The germline V gene encodes CDR1 MNHEY and CDR2 SMNVEV (reference sequence). Trimming took 8 bases from V and 7 from J, leaving 21 bases between them. The CDR3 runs to 15 residues. CDR3 DNA sequence: TGTGCCAGCTCTCCAGGTCCGGGGGGTCAGCAGCCCCAGCATTTT. The encoded protein is CASSPGPGGQQPQHF.

V is TRBV5-6 and J is TRBJ2-7; no firm D call. From germline, CDR1 is SGHDT and CDR2 YYEEEE. Trimming left V 6 bases short and J 2 bases short, with 15 bases between. The CDR3 extends over 14 amino acids. DNA for the CDR3: TGTGCCAGCACCCCATGGGCGGCAGCCTACGAGCAGTACTTC. Amino acids: CASTPWAAAYEQYF.